These 20 T cell receptor beta chains originate from one sample sequenced in a study of blood T cell repertoires in COVID-19. TCRdb's copy holds only in-frame clones and misses some; the assay was immunoSEQ multiplex PCR. Seen here are around 140,000 clones, more than 75% observed once, and the top ten hold 35% to 40%. The sample consisted of peripheral blood. The receptor source for this set is a man over 45 who had recovered from COVID-19.

This clone is a singleton in its sample. The chain recombines TRBV7-2 with TRBJ1-2; TRBD1 is a possible D gene (6 bases). Germline CDR1 and CDR2: SGHTA and FQGNSA. Trimming cost V 5 bases and J 3 bases, with 16 bases left between them. The CDR3 covers 15 residues. As DNA, the CDR3 is TGTGCCAGCAGCGCATCCGGGGGGGCAGACTATGGCTACACCTTC. Protein sequence: CASSASGGADYGYTF.

CDR3 loop: CASSSGHLSSYEQYF. In DNA form, the CDR3 reads TGTGCCAGCAGCTCGGGACACCTAAGCTCCTACGAGCAGTACTTC. The chain recombines TRBV5-8 with TRBJ2-7; possibly TRBD1 for D (6 bases). Per the germline V gene, CDR1 is SGHTS and CDR2 is YDEGEE. The CDR3 loop spans 15 amino acids. Trimming cost V 3 bases and J 0 bases, with 13 bases left between them.

V gene TRBV7-8 combines with J gene TRBJ1-6; TRBD1 agrees at 9 bases. This CDR3 region has 14 residues. CDR1 and CDR2 from the germline V gene are SGHVS and FQNEAQ. After removal of 5 bases from V and 9 bases from J, the junction contained 5 bases not matched to a gene. The CDR3 spells CASSQDRGSSPLHF. CDR3 nucleotide sequence: TGTGCCAGCAGCCAGGACAGGGGATCTTCACCCCTCCACTTT. The whole variable domain, remainder taken from reference TRBV7-8 and TRBJ1-6, is GAGVSQSPRYKVAKRGQDVALRCDPISGHVSLFWYQQALGQGPEFLTYFQNEAQLDKSGLPSDRFFAERPEGSVSTLKIQRTQQEDSAVYLCASSQDRGSSPLHFGNGTRLTVT.

The J gene is TRBJ1-3, the V gene TRBV19, with D possibly being TRBD1 (5 bases). Trimming cost V 3 bases and J 0 bases, with 15 bases left between them. This CDR3 region has 17 residues. CDR1 LNHDA and CDR2 SQIVND come from the germline V gene (reference sequence). This CDR3 reads CASSIYGGSSSGNTIYF. CDR3 DNA sequence: TGTGCCAGTAGTATCTACGGGGGTTCGAGCTCTGGAAACACCATATATTTT.

The chain is built from TRBV9 and TRBJ1-2, with 8 nucleotides matching TRBD1. The CDR3 is made up of 13 amino acids. Germline values: CDR1 SGDLS, CDR2 YYNGEE. V trimming: 5 bases; J trimming: 3 bases; junction bases outside the gene matches: 3. CDR3 in amino acids: CASRDRDDYGYTF. The CDR3 nucleotides are TGTGCCAGCAGGGACAGGGACGACTATGGCTACACCTTC.

CDR3 sequence: CASSLATGGYTF. CDR3 in DNA: TGCGCCAGCAGCTTGGCGACAGGGGGCTACACCTTC. This chain uses TRBV5-1 with TRBJ1-2, with 7 bases identical to TRBD1. Losses at the gene ends were 0 bases for V and 8 bases for J; bases not matched to a gene: 1. Germline values: CDR1 SGHRS, CDR2 YFSETQ. CDR3 size: 12 residues.

V is TRBV19 and J is TRBJ2-5, with 9 bases fitting TRBD2. With 6 bases clipped from V and 2 bases from J, the junction kept 4 bases outside the gene matches. The CDR3 runs 14 residues. Germline V gene sequence: CDR1 LNHDA, CDR2 SQIVND (reference sequence). The CDR3 DNA reads TGTGCCAGTAGACCTAGCGGGGCTCAAGAGACCCAGTACTTC. Translation gives CASRPSGAQETQYF. The full variable domain, completed using reference TRBV19 and TRBJ2-5, is DGGITQSPKYLFRKEGQNVTLSCEQNLNHDAMYWYRQDPGQGLRLIYYSQIVNDFQKGDIAEGYSVSREKKESFPLTVTSAQKNPTAFYLCASRPSGAQETQYFGPGTRLLVL.

This chain uses TRBV6-1 with TRBJ1-5; D ambiguous. This CDR3 is built from 14 residues. CDR1 MNHNS and CDR2 SASEGT come from the germline V gene. Trimming left V 2 bases short and J 2 bases short, with 7 bases between. CDR3 DNA: TGTGCCAGCAGTGAACTCTTCGGCAATCAGCCCCAGCATTTT. Translated: CASSELFGNQPQHF.

The V gene is TRBV6-5, the J gene TRBJ1-4; 8 bases map to TRBD1. Germline CDR1 reads MNHEY; CDR2 reads SVGAGI. The junction had 11 bases not matched to a gene; V was cut back by 6 bases and J by 8 bases. The CDR3 is 15 amino acids. As DNA, the CDR3 is TGTGCCAGCAGCCGCGGACAGGGCAGAGTCGAAAAACTGTTTTTT. This gives the protein CASSRGQGRVEKLFF.

The rearrangement links TRBV5-4 to TRBJ2-1, with D perhaps matching TRBD1 (5 bases). The CDR3 totals 16 residues. Per the germline V gene, CDR1 is SGHNT and CDR2 is YYREEE (reference sequence). V lost 4 bases and J lost 3, with 17 bases in between. CDR3 DNA: TGTGCCAGCAGCCCCCAAGGCAGGGTGGACTACAATGAGCAGTTCTTC. Its protein product is CASSPQGRVDYNEQFF.

The chain links TRBV6-2 or TRBV6-3 to TRBJ2-7; 8 positions agree with TRBD1. The length of the CDR3 is 15 residues. V dropped 5 bases and J dropped 4; count of bases not matched to a gene: 10. Germline-derived CDR1 and CDR2 are MNHEY and SVGEGT. CDR3 sequence: CASSPSGTGLYEQYF. CDR3 sequence (DNA): TGTGCCAGCAGTCCATCCGGGACAGGATTATACGAGCAGTACTTC.

This chain uses TRBV11-2 with TRBJ2-3; D unclear. Per the germline V gene, CDR1 is SGHAT and CDR2 is FQNNGV. Trimming took 1 base from V and 0 from J, leaving 14 bases between them. This CDR3 region has 17 residues. CDR3 sequence: CASSLGFVAASTDTQYF. CDR3 nucleotides: TGTGCCAGCAGCTTAGGATTTGTAGCAGCCAGCACAGATACGCAGTATTTT.

The chain combines TRBV6-5 with TRBJ2-7; tentatively, D is TRBD2 (5 bases). Germline loops: CDR1 MNHEY, CDR2 SVGAGI. This CDR3 comprises 12 residues. The germline V and J ends were trimmed by 6 bases and 11 bases, with 17 bases remaining between them. CDR3 protein: CASSYASGLEYF. For the CDR3, the DNA is TGTGCCAGCAGCTACGCCAGCGGTTTGGAGTACTTC.

The chain couples TRBV6-5 to TRBJ1-1; 10 positions agree with TRBD1. The length of the CDR3 is 14 residues. CDR1 and CDR2 from the germline V gene are MNHEY and SVGAGI. V trimming: 7 bases; J trimming: 6 bases; junction bases outside the gene matches: 8. The CDR3 spells CASTPTGGLAEAFF. Written as DNA, the CDR3 is TGTGCCAGCACCCCGACAGGGGGCTTGGCTGAAGCTTTCTTT.

V is TRBV5-4 and J is TRBJ2-1; 9 bases map to TRBD1. CDR1 is SGHNT, CDR2 YYREEE, per germline (reference sequence). The CDR3 is 15 amino acids. The J segment lost 9 bases and the V segment lost 3 bases, leaving 10 bases of the junction unmatched. CDR3 amino acids: CASSSVTGTGFEQFF. Here the CDR3 DNA reads TGTGCCAGCAGCTCTGTCACCGGGACAGGGTTTGAGCAGTTCTTC.

The chain joins TRBV9 to TRBJ1-4; unclear D gene. The CDR3 extends over 15 amino acids. CDR1 and CDR2 from the germline V gene are SGDLS and YYNGEE. Trimming removed 2 bases at V and 5 bases at J, with 13 bases between. The CDR3 bases are TGTGCCAGCAGCGTCTTAGGGAGCGAGAATGAAAAACTGTTTTTT. Amino acids: CASSVLGSENEKLFF.

This chain connects TRBV7-7 to TRBJ2-5; 8 bases are a match to TRBD2. Per the germline V gene, CDR1 is SSHAT and CDR2 is FNYEAQ (reference sequence). This CDR3 contains 15 residues. The ends lost 2 bases at V and 1 base at J; junction bases unmatched: 3. The CDR3 DNA reads as TGTGCCAGCAGCTTAACTAGCGGCCTCCAAGAGACCCAGTACTTC. Its translation is CASSLTSGLQETQYF. Drawing the rest from reference TRBV7-7 and TRBJ2-5, the complete variable domain is GAGVSQSPRYKVTKRGQDVTLRCDPISSHATLYWYQQALGQGPEFLTYFNYEAQPDKSGLPSDRFSAERPEGSISTLTIQRTEQRDSAMYRCASSLTSGLQETQYFGPGTRLLVL.

V and J are TRBV4-1 and TRBJ2-2; TRBD1 matches 8 bases. Germline values: CDR1 MGHRA, CDR2 YSYEKL. There are 15 residues in the CDR3. The trim removed 7 bases at V and 2 bases at J, leaving 6 bases unmatched. CDR3 in amino acids: CASKRAGGNTGELFF. The CDR3, as DNA: TGCGCCAGCAAAAGGGCAGGGGGCAACACCGGGGAGCTGTTTTTT.

This sequence joins TRBV7-2 and TRBJ2-3; TRBD1 aligns across 10 bases. The ends lost 0 bases at V and 5 bases at J; junction bases unmatched: 17. The CDR3 has 20 amino acids. The germline CDR1 and CDR2 sequences are SGHTA and FQGNSA. CDR3 residues: CASSLASGTGALLGRDTQYF. CDR3 bases: TGTGCCAGCAGCTTAGCGTCGGGGACAGGGGCTTTATTGGGGAGAGATACGCAGTATTTT.

This clone has more than one count but fewer than ten. The chain has TRBV7-2 and TRBJ1-6, with 7 positions matching TRBD1. The ends lost 4 bases at V and 7 bases at J; junction bases unmatched: 7. This CDR3 has 15 residues. Germline V gene lookup returns CDR1 SGHTA and CDR2 FQGNSA. The CDR3: CASSYMGQQNSPLHF. CDR3 DNA: TGTGCCAGCAGCTACATGGGACAGCAAAATTCACCCCTCCACTTT.